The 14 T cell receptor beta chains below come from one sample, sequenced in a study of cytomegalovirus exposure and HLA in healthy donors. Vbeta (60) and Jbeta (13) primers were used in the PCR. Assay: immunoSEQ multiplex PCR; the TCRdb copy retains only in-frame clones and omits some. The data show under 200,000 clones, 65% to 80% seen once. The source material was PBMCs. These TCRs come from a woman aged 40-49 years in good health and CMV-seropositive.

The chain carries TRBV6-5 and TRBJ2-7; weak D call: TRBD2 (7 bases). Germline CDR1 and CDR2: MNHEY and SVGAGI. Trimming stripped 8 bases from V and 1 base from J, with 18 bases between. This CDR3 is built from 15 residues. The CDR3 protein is CASVRGATGSYEQYF. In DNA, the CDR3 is TGTGCCAGCGTTCGGGGGGCAACGGGTTCCTACGAGCAGTACTTC.

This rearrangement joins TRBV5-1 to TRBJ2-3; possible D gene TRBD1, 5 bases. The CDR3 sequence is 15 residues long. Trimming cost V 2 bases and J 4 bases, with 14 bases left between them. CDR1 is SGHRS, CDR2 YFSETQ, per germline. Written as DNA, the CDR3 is TGCGCCAGCAGCTTAGGAGATAGGGGTCCAGATACGCAGTATTTT. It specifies CASSLGDRGPDTQYF.

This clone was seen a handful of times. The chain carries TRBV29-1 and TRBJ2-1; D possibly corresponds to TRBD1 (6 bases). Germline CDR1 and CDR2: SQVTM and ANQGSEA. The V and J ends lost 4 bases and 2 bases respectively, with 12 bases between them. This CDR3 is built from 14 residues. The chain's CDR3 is CSVGVGQPYNEQFF. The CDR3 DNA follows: TGCAGCGTTGGGGTCGGACAGCCCTACAATGAGCAGTTCTTC.

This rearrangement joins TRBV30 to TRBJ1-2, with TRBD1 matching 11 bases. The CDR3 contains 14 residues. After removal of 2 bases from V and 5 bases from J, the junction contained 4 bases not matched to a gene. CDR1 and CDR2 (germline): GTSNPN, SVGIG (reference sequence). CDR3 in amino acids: CAWSPGQGVYGYTF. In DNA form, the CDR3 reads TGTGCCTGGAGTCCGGGACAGGGGGTATATGGCTACACCTTC.

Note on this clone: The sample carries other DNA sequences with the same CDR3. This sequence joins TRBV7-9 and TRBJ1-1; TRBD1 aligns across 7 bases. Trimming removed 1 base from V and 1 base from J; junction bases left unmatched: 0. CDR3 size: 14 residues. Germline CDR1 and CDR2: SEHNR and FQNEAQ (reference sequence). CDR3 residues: CASSLGQGNTEAFF. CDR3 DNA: TGTGCCAGCAGCTTAGGACAGGGGAACACTGAAGCTTTCTTT. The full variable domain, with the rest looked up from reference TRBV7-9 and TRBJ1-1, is DTGVSQNPRHKITKRGQNVTFRCDPISEHNRLYWYRQTLGQGPEFLTYFQNEAQLEKSRLLSDRFSAERPKGSFSTLEIQRTEQGDSAMYLCASSLGQGNTEAFFGQGTRLTVV.

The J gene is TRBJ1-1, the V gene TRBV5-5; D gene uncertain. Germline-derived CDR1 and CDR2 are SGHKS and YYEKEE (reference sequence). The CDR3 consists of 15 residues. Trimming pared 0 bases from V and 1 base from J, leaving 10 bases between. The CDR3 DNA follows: TGTGCCAGCAGCTTGGTGGTCCGAGGGAACACTGAAGCTTTCTTT. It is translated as CASSLVVRGNTEAFF.

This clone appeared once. This chain's CDR3 is CASSWVGGNSGANVLTF. The CDR3 region has the DNA TGTGCCAGCAGCTGGGTCGGGGGGAACTCTGGGGCCAACGTCCTGACTTTC. The chain links TRBV7-2 to TRBJ2-6; 7 positions agree with TRBD2. The J segment lost 0 bases and the V segment lost 4 bases, leaving 6 bases of the junction unmatched. This CDR3 is 17 amino acids long. Per germline, CDR1 SGHTA and CDR2 FQGNSA.

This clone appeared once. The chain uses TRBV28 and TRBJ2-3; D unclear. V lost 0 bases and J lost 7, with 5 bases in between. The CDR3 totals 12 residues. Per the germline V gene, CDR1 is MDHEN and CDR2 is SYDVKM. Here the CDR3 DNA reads TGTGCCAGCAGTTTATGCCCCTATACGCAGTATTTT. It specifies CASSLCPYTQYF.

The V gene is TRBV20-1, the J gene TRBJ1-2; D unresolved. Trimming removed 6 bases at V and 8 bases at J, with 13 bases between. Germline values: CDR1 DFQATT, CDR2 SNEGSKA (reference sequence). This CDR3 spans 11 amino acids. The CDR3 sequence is CSAQVLRGYTF. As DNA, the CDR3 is TGCAGTGCCCAGGTTCTGAGAGGCTACACCTTC.

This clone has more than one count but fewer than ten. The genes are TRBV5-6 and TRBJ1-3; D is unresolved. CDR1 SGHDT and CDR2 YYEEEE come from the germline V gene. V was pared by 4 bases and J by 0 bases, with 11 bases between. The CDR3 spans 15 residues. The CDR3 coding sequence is TGTGCCAGCAGCCCCTATGTCCTCTCTGGAAACACCATATATTTT. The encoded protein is CASSPYVLSGNTIYF. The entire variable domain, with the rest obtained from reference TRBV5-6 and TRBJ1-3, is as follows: DAGVTQSPTHLIKTRGQQVTLRCSPKSGHDTVSWYQQALGQGPQFIFQYYEEEERQRGNFPDRFSGHQFPNYSSELNVNALLLGDSALYLCASSPYVLSGNTIYFGEGSWLTVV.

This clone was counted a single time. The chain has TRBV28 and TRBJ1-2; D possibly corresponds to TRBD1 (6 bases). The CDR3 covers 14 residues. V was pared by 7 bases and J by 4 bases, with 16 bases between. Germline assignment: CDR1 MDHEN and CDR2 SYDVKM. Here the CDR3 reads CASIPGGQVYGYTF. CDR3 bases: TGTGCCAGCATACCGGGGGGGCAAGTCTATGGCTACACCTTC.

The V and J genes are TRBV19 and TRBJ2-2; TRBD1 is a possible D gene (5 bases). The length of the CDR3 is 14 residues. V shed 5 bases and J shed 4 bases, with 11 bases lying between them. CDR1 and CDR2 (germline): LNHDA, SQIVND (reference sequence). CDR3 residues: CASSLWGGTGELFF. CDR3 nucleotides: TGTGCCAGTAGTCTGTGGGGCGGCACCGGGGAGCTGTTTTTT. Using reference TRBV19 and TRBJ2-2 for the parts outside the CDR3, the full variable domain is DGGITQSPKYLFRKEGQNVTLSCEQNLNHDAMYWYRQDPGQGLRLIYYSQIVNDFQKGDIAEGYSVSREKKESFPLTVTSAQKNPTAFYLCASSLWGGTGELFFGEGSRLTVL.

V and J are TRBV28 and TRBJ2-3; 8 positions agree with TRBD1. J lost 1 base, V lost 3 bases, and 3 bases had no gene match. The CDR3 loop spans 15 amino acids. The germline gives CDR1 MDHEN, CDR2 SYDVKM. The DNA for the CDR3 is TGTGCCAGCAGTTTCCAGACAGGGGGCACAGATACGCAGTATTTT. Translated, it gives CASSFQTGGTDTQYF.

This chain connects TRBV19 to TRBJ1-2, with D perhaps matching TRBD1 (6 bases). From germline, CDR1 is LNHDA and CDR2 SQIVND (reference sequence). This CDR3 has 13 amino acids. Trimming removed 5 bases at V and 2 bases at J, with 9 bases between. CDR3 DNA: TGTGCCAGTAGTCGCCAGGGGAACTATGGCTACACCTTC. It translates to CASSRQGNYGYTF.